This T cell receptor beta chain derives from a study of T cell repertoires in cytomegalovirus infection. Overall study context: CMV infection plus the matching HLA type was flagged by public TCR beta signatures.

In its sample, this clonotype was seen many times. The antigen is unknown. Study findings and constraints: The response measured ex vivo was dominated by TCR beta clonotypes (HLA-C-restricted and CMV-specific). Cumulated frequencies of public TCR beta families served to identify carriers of CMV plus the relevant HLA.

TCRdb fed the reads into MiXCR, producing one record per CDR3 protein. Of 500,000 or so distinct CDR3 sequences listed, 16% are singletons. The CDR3 consists of 13 residues. The V gene end was trimmed by 3 bases and the J gene end by 6 bases; junction bases not matched to a gene: 4. The germline CDR1 and CDR2 sequences are SGHTA and FQGNSA. The receptor comes from a human donor in good health (CMV status not recorded). Some clones in this sample may be carry-over from other donors' samples. Material: CD8+ T cells from PBMCs. The V call is TRBV7-2, the J call TRBJ2-5; 7 positions agree with TRBD1. The CDR3 sequence is CASSLNRGQTQYF. The DNA for the CDR3 is TGTGCCAGCAGCTTGAACAGGGGCCAGACCCAGTACTTC.